This entry lists 31 T cell receptor beta chains sequenced from one sample in a study of breast tumors, draining lymph nodes, adjacent tissues. TCRdb itself ran the multiplex PCR reads through MiXCR, one entry per CDR3 protein. The data contain over 60,000 distinct CDR3 sequences, 40% to 55% of them singletons. Sample: breast tumor tissue. These receptors originate from a female donor with breast cancer. Some clones in this sample may be carry-over from other donors' samples.

Concerning this clonotype itself: A much larger clone differs from this one at a single base, so this may be a read error. The chain links TRBV6-5 to TRBJ1-2; D is undetermined. V lost 5 bases and J lost 5, with 15 bases in between. The germline CDR1 and CDR2 sequences are MNHEY and SVGAGI. The CDR3 is 14 amino acids. CDR3 DNA: TGTGCCAGCAGTCTCACCGGGGAGGCTTATGGCTACACCTTC. Translated, it gives CASSLTGEAYGYTF.

This clonotype has more than one count but fewer than ten. With a much larger clone just one base away, this may be a read error. The rearrangement links TRBV20-1 to TRBJ2-7; 9 nucleotides agree with TRBD1. With V trimmed by 6 bases and J by 9 bases, 15 bases remained unmatched. Germline assignment: CDR1 DFQATT and CDR2 SNEGSKA (reference sequence). This CDR3 has 14 amino acids. The CDR3 protein is CSAPDRGRLAGQYF. In DNA form, the CDR3 reads TGCAGTGCCCCGGACAGGGGAAGGTTAGCCGGGCAGTACTTC.

The chain has TRBV10-1 and TRBJ1-2; 7 bases are shared with TRBD1. Germline assignment: CDR1 WNHNN and CDR2 SYGVQD (reference sequence). Germline trimming cut 0 bases from V and 4 bases from J; bases unmatched to any gene: 5. This CDR3 region has 15 residues. Here the CDR3 DNA reads TGCGCCAGCAGTGAGTCTGTTAGGGACAGCTATGGCTACACCTTC. This translates into CASSESVRDSYGYTF.

A remark on this clonotype: Because it lacks the conserved phenylalanine or tryptophan at the end, this CDR3 is likely a read error. No DNA is shown, since the ends of the CDR3 on it are uncertain; the CDR3 is the one TCRdb lists. V and J are TRBV19 and TRBJ1-3. 11 amino acids form the CDR3, both terminal residues included. Germline assignment: CDR1 LNHDA and CDR2 SQIVND (reference sequence). The CDR3 spells CASSTEGRQNT.

This clonotype was observed many times. An end of the junction does not agree with germline; a read error may underlie this. This chain uses TRBV5-6 with TRBJ1-5; 7 positions agree with TRBD1. The V gene's germline CDR1 is SGHDT and CDR2 YYEEEE. The CDR3 is 14 residues long. The CDR3 sequence is CASRKGGGKQPQHF. CDR3 nucleotide sequence: TGTGCCAGCAGGAAGGGAGGGGGCAAGCAGCCCCAGCATTTT.

This clonotype was seen repeatedly, ten times or more. The rearrangement links TRBV7-3 to TRBJ2-1; possible D gene TRBD1, 5 bases. CDR3 length equals 14 residues. CDR1 SGHTA and CDR2 FQGTGA come from the germline V gene. The V gene lost 0 bases and the J gene lost 3 bases, with 6 bases spanning the gap. The CDR3 region is CASSLTGHYNEQFF. For the CDR3, the DNA is TGTGCCAGCAGCTTAACAGGACACTACAATGAGCAGTTCTTC.

This clonotype was recorded at least ten times. The genes are TRBV7-6 and TRBJ1-3, with D possibly TRBD1 on 6 matching bases. The CDR3 consists of 17 residues. Per germline, CDR1 SGHVS and CDR2 FNYEAQ. The V end lost 5 bases, the J end lost 1 base, and 18 bases lay between the germline ends. Written as DNA, the CDR3 is TGTGCCAGCAGCCCAAGAGGGGGGGGATTTTCTGGAAACACCATATATTTT. This translates into CASSPRGGGFSGNTIYF.

The chain combines TRBV7-9 with TRBJ1-3, with a possible D match to TRBD1 (5 bases). The CDR3 is 13 residues long. Per germline, CDR1 SEHNR and CDR2 FQNEAQ (reference sequence). V lost 7 bases and J lost 0, with 7 bases in between. The chain's CDR3 is CASMGGSGNTIYF. In DNA form, the CDR3 reads TGTGCCAGCATGGGGGGCTCTGGAAACACCATATATTTT.

The chain has TRBV7-2 and TRBJ2-2, with TRBD2 matching over 10 bases. After removal of 6 bases from V and 5 bases from J, the junction contained 3 bases not matched to a gene. Germline-derived CDR1 and CDR2 are SGHTA and FQGNSA. There are 14 residues in the CDR3. The CDR3 loop is CASRRSGGTGELFF. CDR3 coding DNA: TGTGCCAGCAGACGTAGCGGGGGGACCGGGGAGCTGTTTTTT.

This clonotype occurred once. Its ends do not fully match the called genes, so a read error is possible. The J gene is TRBJ2-2, the V gene TRBV9; weak D call: TRBD2 (5 bases). The CDR3 runs to 15 residues. Germline V gives CDR1 SGDLS, CDR2 YYNGEE. This chain's CDR3 is CVSSAFVSGTGKLFF. The CDR3 DNA follows: TGTGTCAGCAGCGCCTTCGTGAGTGGTACCGGGAAGCTGTTTTTT. Using reference TRBV9 and TRBJ2-2 for the parts outside the CDR3, the full variable domain is DSGVTQTPKHLITATGQRVTLRCSPRSGDLSVYWYQQSLDQGLQFLIQYYNGEERAKGNILERFSAQQFPDLHSELNLSSLELGDSALYFCVSSAFVSGTGKLFFGEGSRLTVL.

Remarks on this clonotype: No DNA is shown, since the ends of the CDR3 on it are uncertain; the CDR3 is the one TCRdb lists. CDR3 sequence reads: CASSLYRHLRAVLRAPYSNQPQHF. V usage is TRBV11-3 and J usage is TRBJ1-5. In germline, CDR1 is SGHNT, CDR2 YENEEA. The CDR3 is made up of 24 amino acids, end residues included.

The V and J genes are TRBV15 and TRBJ2-5; 7 bases align to TRBD1. The CDR3 spans 15 residues. The germline CDR1 and CDR2 sequences are LNHNV and YYDKDF (reference sequence). Trimming cost V 0 bases and J 1 base; bases outside gene matches: 2. The CDR3, as DNA: TGTGCCACCAGCAGAGATCGGGACAGCCAAGAGACCCAGTACTTC. Translation: CATSRDRDSQETQYF.

The chain links TRBV12-3 or TRBV12-4 to TRBJ1-1, with D perhaps TRBD1 (6 bases). This CDR3 spans 13 amino acids. V was trimmed by 6 bases and J by 4 bases, leaving 12 bases between them. The CDR3 is CASRSGVSTEAFF. As DNA, the CDR3 is TGTGCCAGCAGATCAGGGGTGAGCACTGAAGCTTTCTTT.

This clonotype came up many times. The chain combines TRBV20-1 with TRBJ2-3, with D uncertain. The CDR3 consists of 13 residues. The V end lost 6 bases, the J end lost 6 bases, and 16 bases lay between the germline ends. Per the germline V gene, CDR1 is DFQATT and CDR2 is SNEGSKA (reference sequence). CDR3 coding DNA: TGCAGTGCCCCAATCCCGGGTGCCGATACGCAGTATTTT. It yields the protein CSAPIPGADTQYF.

This clonotype was picked up one time. The gene calls are TRBV12-3 or TRBV12-4 and TRBJ1-4; TRBD1 matches at 10 bases. The V gene end was trimmed by 6 bases and the J gene end by 5 bases; junction bases not matched to a gene: 6. The CDR3 has 15 residues. The CDR3 sequence is CASRPGDRGNEKLFF. The DNA for the CDR3 is TGTGCCAGCAGACCCGGGGACAGGGGCAATGAAAAACTGTTTTTT.

As to this clonotype: Since the CDR3 does not end with the conserved phenylalanine or tryptophan, this likely comes from a read error. The chain recombines TRBV7-9 with TRBJ1-2; tentatively, D is TRBD1 (5 bases). This CDR3 has 14 amino acids. Germline CDR1 is SEHNR and CDR2 is FQNEAQ (reference sequence). The V and J ends lost 5 bases and 5 bases respectively, with 15 bases between them. The CDR3 coding sequence is TGTGCCAGCAGCCCGGGACGGGGACTGTATGGCTACACCCTC. Its protein product is CASSPGRGLYGYTL.

This clonotype has only a few counts. This clone may be a read error of a much larger clone one base away. The missing conserved phenylalanine or tryptophan at the end of this CDR3 makes a read error likely. The DNA is left out, because the CDR3 cannot be placed on it with certainty; the CDR3 is given as TCRdb lists it. This sequence joins TRBV25-1 and TRBJ2-7; TRBD1 reflects the table's D call only, with no check against the DNA. The CDR3 sequence runs 13 residues, both termini included. Per germline, CDR1 MGHDK and CDR2 SYGVNS. The CDR3 protein is CASSEYLSRGLYS.

V gene TRBV19 combines with J gene TRBJ2-2, with D tentatively TRBD1 (6 bases). The CDR3 is 14 amino acids. Per the germline V gene, CDR1 is LNHDA and CDR2 is SQIVND (reference sequence). The V end was cut by 8 bases, the J end by 1 base, with 11 bases between. CDR3 coding DNA: TGTGCCAGTGGAGAGGGACAGAACACCGGGGAGCTGTTTTTT. Its translation is CASGEGQNTGELFF. The whole variable domain, remainder taken from reference TRBV19 and TRBJ2-2, is DGGITQSPKYLFRKEGQNVTLSCEQNLNHDAMYWYRQDPGQGLRLIYYSQIVNDFQKGDIAEGYSVSREKKESFPLTVTSAQKNPTAFYLCASGEGQNTGELFFGEGSRLTVL.

At least ten counts were recorded for this clonotype. The rearrangement joins TRBV7-3 to TRBJ2-1, with 12 bases identical to TRBD2. The CDR3 totals 16 residues. Germline CDR1 reads SGHTA; CDR2 reads FQGTGA. Trimming took 5 bases from V and 7 from J; bases not matched to a gene: 9. The CDR3 protein is CASSLELAGGLNEQFF. CDR3 in DNA: TGTGCCAGCAGCCTGGAACTAGCGGGGGGCTTAAATGAGCAGTTCTTC. Combining the CDR3 with reference TRBV7-3 and TRBJ2-1 gives the whole variable domain GAGVSQTPSNKVTEKGKYVELRCDPISGHTALYWYRQSLGQGPEFLIYFQGTGAADDSGLPNDRFFAVRPEGSVSTLKIQRTERGDSAVYLCASSLELAGGLNEQFFGPGTRLTVL.

This clonotype showed up many times. The chain recombines TRBV3-1 with TRBJ2-5; D gene unclear. From germline, CDR1 is LGHDT and CDR2 YNNKEL (reference sequence). The CDR3 is 10 residues long. V was pared by 4 bases and J by 5 bases, with 2 bases between. As DNA, the CDR3 is TGTGCCAGCAGCCGGGAGACCCAGTACTTC. Protein: CASSRETQYF.

There are many counts of this clonotype. The chain carries TRBV12-3 or TRBV12-4 and TRBJ2-3; TRBD2 might be the D (6 bases). The CDR3 consists of 15 residues. Trimming pared 5 bases from V and 8 bases from J, leaving 20 bases between. DNA for the CDR3: TGTGCCAGCAGTCCGATTGGGGGGACCGGGGGTACGCAGTATTTT. Protein sequence: CASSPIGGTGGTQYF.

The rearrangement uses TRBV29-1 and TRBJ1-2; D remains unclear. Trimming took 1 base from V and 5 from J, leaving 8 bases between them. The V gene's germline CDR1 is SQVTM and CDR2 ANQGSEA. The CDR3 sequence is 12 residues long. CDR3 nucleotides: TGCAGCGTTGAAGGCGGGCGTTATGGCTACACCTTC. Amino acids: CSVEGGRYGYTF.

This clonotype was seen at least ten times. The gene calls are TRBV7-2 and TRBJ1-5; perhaps TRBD1 as D (6 bases). The CDR3 is 15 amino acids. CDR1 is SGHTA, CDR2 FQGNSA, per germline. V lost 5 bases and J lost 6, with 17 bases in between. CDR3 sequence: CASSKGGGGGQPQHF. DNA for the CDR3: TGTGCCAGCAGCAAGGGAGGGGGGGGTGGTCAGCCCCAGCATTTT.

This clonotype has at least ten counts. The chain employs TRBV12-3 or TRBV12-4 and TRBJ2-1; the match to TRBD2 covers 9 bases. The CDR3 sequence is 15 residues long. The J segment lost 4 bases and the V segment lost 5 bases, leaving 6 bases of the junction unmatched. Written as DNA, the CDR3 is TGTGCCAGCAGTCCTAGCGGGGTACTTTACAATGAGCAGTTCTTC. It yields the protein CASSPSGVLYNEQFF.

Details on this clonotype: Mismatch with germline at one junction end may stem from a read error. The chain couples TRBV19 to TRBJ2-1; perhaps D is TRBD1 or TRBD2 (5 bases each). This CDR3 comprises 20 residues. Germline CDR1 LNHDA, CDR2 SQIVND (reference sequence). The CDR3, as DNA: TGTGCCAGTATCAGCCCTTCGGGGAGTCCCTCAGGGAGCTCCTACACTGAGCAGTTCTTC. This codes for CASISPSGSPSGSSYTEQFF.

In this sample, this clonotype turned up many times. The chain joins TRBV5-8 to TRBJ2-1; TRBD2 is a possible D gene (6 bases). Per germline, CDR1 SGHTS and CDR2 YDEGEE. Trimming removed 0 bases at V and 0 bases at J, with 10 bases between. CDR3 length: 16 residues. The chain's CDR3 is CASSLEGGLSYNEQFF. In DNA, the CDR3 is TGTGCCAGCAGCTTGGAAGGAGGGCTCTCCTACAATGAGCAGTTCTTC.

With regard to this clonotype: A single base separates this from a much larger clone, so it may be a read error. The rearrangement joins TRBV6-5 to TRBJ2-1, with 7 bases matching TRBD1. Trimming removed 4 bases from V and 6 bases from J; junction bases left unmatched: 6. This CDR3 comprises 14 residues. Germline V gene sequence: CDR1 MNHEY, CDR2 SVGAGI. CDR3 loop: CASSSVPGGNEQFF. CDR3 nucleotide sequence: TGTGCCAGCAGTTCCGTTCCAGGGGGCAATGAGCAGTTCTTC.

V gene TRBV9 combines with J gene TRBJ2-3, with D perhaps TRBD2 (6 bases). In germline, CDR1 is SGDLS, CDR2 YYNGEE. The CDR3 loop spans 14 amino acids. V lost 3 bases and J lost 5, with 13 bases in between. The CDR3 bases are TGTGCCAGCAGCGAGTCCACGGGGGAAGATACGCAGTATTTT. Residues: CASSESTGEDTQYF. Complete variable domain (other parts from reference TRBV9 and TRBJ2-3): DSGVTQTPKHLITATGQRVTLRCSPRSGDLSVYWYQQSLDQGLQFLIQYYNGEERAKGNILERFSAQQFPDLHSELNLSSLELGDSALYFCASSESTGEDTQYFGPGTRLTVL.

Comment on this clonotype: A much more abundant neighbour one base away suggests this may be a read error. The gene calls are TRBV7-3 and TRBJ1-1; D possibly corresponds to TRBD1 (5 bases). The V end was cut by 5 bases, the J end by 3 bases, with 10 bases between. The CDR3 runs 13 residues. The germline CDR1 and CDR2 sequences are SGHTA and FQGTGA. The CDR3 nucleotides are TGTGCCAGCAGCGCAACGGGGGACACTGAAGCTTTCTTT. Protein product: CASSATGDTEAFF.

The chain employs TRBV19 and TRBJ1-2, with D uncertain. Germline V gives CDR1 LNHDA, CDR2 SQIVND (reference sequence). This CDR3 comprises 12 residues. Trimming left V 7 bases short and J 2 bases short, with 8 bases between. This CDR3 reads CASNAPNYGYTF. As DNA, the CDR3 is TGTGCCAGTAATGCACCCAACTATGGCTACACCTTC.

This chain connects TRBV7-9 to TRBJ2-1, with D possibly matching TRBD2 (6 bases). The V and J ends lost 4 bases and 6 bases respectively, with 16 bases between them. The germline V gene has CDR1 SEHNR and CDR2 FQNEAQ (reference sequence). The CDR3 consists of 15 residues. CDR3 protein: CASSSLDGSVNEQFF. The CDR3 DNA is TGTGCCAGCAGCTCCCTGGACGGGAGCGTCAATGAGCAGTTCTTC.